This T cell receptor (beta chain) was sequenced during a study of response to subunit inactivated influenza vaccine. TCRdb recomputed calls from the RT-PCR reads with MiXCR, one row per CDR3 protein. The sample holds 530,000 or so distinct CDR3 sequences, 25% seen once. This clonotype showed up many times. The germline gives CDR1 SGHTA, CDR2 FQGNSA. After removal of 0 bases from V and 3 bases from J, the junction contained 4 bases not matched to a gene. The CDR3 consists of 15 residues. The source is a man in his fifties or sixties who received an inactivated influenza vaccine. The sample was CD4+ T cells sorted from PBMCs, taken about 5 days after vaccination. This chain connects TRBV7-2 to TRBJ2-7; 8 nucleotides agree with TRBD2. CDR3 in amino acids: CASSLAGSGNYEQYF. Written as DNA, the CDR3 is TGTGCCAGCAGCTTAGCTGGTAGCGGGAACTACGAGCAGTACTTC.